Each of the 22 T cell receptor beta chains below was sequenced from the same sample in a study of shared clonotypes between healthy human individuals. Libraries were prepared by immunoSEQ multiplex PCR; TCRdb keeps only in-frame clonotypes and omits some of them. Among about 2 million clones listed, about 95% were seen once. Positive CCR7 selection of CD45RO-negative cells yielded the naive CD8 cells, and terminally differentiated effector memory CD45RA+ cells were excluded. The specimen sequenced was naive CD8+ T cells sorted from blood. These receptors were taken from a man aged 18 to 30 in good health.

V and J are TRBV4-1 and TRBJ2-2; the D gene could be TRBD1 or TRBD2 (5 bases each). Germline V gene data show CDR1 as MGHRA and CDR2 as YSYEKL. The V end lost 0 bases, the J end lost 6 bases, and 11 bases lay between the germline ends. This CDR3 region has 15 residues. CDR3 protein: CASSQDPTAAGELFF. CDR3 in DNA: TGCGCCAGCAGCCAAGATCCGACAGCGGCCGGGGAGCTGTTTTTT.

V and J are TRBV4-3 and TRBJ2-5, with D unclear. The last part of the DNA fits TRBJ2-7 better; the J call may be wrong. Germline CDR1 and CDR2: LGHNA and YSLEER. The CDR3 is 14 residues long. CDR3 coding DNA: TGCGCCAGCAGCCAAGATCTTGGTCCCAACGAGCAGTACTTC. This translates into CASSQDLGPNEQYF.

The chain couples TRBV5-1 to TRBJ2-2, with D unclear. CDR1 is SGHRS, CDR2 YFSETQ, per germline. CDR3 size: 12 residues. The V and J ends lost 0 bases and 6 bases respectively, with 3 bases between them. The CDR3 sequence: CASSLDPGELFF. The DNA of the CDR3 is TGCGCCAGCAGCTTGGATCCCGGGGAGCTGTTTTTT.

The V call is TRBV12-5, the J call TRBJ1-1; D remains unclear. Trimming took off 7 bases at V and 0 bases at J, with 9 bases between the two ends. The CDR3 is 13 amino acids. The germline CDR1 and CDR2 sequences are LGHNT and FRNRAP. CDR3 sequence: CASDPSMNTEAFF. The CDR3 DNA reads as TGTGCTAGTGACCCATCTATGAACACTGAAGCTTTCTTT.

Note on this clone: The same CDR3 can be traced to other DNA sequences in this sample. The chain has TRBV27 and TRBJ2-7, with D possibly being TRBD1 (5 bases). The CDR3 sequence is 11 residues long. Trimming removed 8 bases from V and 6 bases from J, with 11 bases in between. Germline assignment: CDR1 MNHEY and CDR2 SMNVEV (reference sequence). CDR3: CASSQGTEQYF. The CDR3 bases are TGTGCCAGCTCCCAGGGTACCGAGCAGTACTTC.

The rearrangement joins TRBV11-1 to TRBJ2-2, with D unclear. The V and J ends lost 3 bases and 5 bases respectively, with 13 bases between them. CDR1 is SGHAT and CDR2 is FQDESV in the germline V gene (reference sequence). The CDR3 has 15 residues. CDR3 sequence: CASSFQYSRTGELFF. The CDR3 nucleotides are TGTGCCAGCAGCTTTCAATACTCGAGGACCGGGGAGCTGTTTTTT. The whole variable domain, filled in from reference TRBV11-1 and TRBJ2-2, reads EAEVAQSPRYKITEKSQAVAFWCDPISGHATLYWYRQILGQGPELLVQFQDESVVDDSQLPKDRFSAERLKGVDSTLKIQPAELGDSAMYLCASSFQYSRTGELFFGEGSRLTVL.

The V call is TRBV7-9, the J call TRBJ2-5, with unresolved D. V was clipped by 6 bases and J by 3 bases, with 14 bases between them. In germline, CDR1 is SEHNR, CDR2 FQNEAQ (reference sequence). This CDR3 is 14 amino acids long. The CDR3 sequence is CASSFPIDKETQYF. The CDR3 DNA reads as TGTGCCAGCAGTTTTCCCATAGATAAAGAGACCCAGTACTTC.

The rearrangement joins TRBV4-1 to TRBJ2-5; D remains ambiguous. CDR3 size: 13 residues. Germline V gives CDR1 MGHRA, CDR2 YSYEKL. Trimming stripped 2 bases from V and 5 bases from J, with 9 bases between. The CDR3 nucleotides read TGCGCCAGCAGCCAAAGGCTTCTCGAGACCCAGTACTTC. It encodes CASSQRLLETQYF.

The V and J genes are TRBV7-9 and TRBJ2-3, with D hard to call. Trimming cost V 11 bases and J 4 bases, with 13 bases left between them. This CDR3 comprises 12 residues. Germline V gives CDR1 SEHNR, CDR2 FQNEAQ (reference sequence). Written as DNA, the CDR3 is TGTGCCTCAGGCCCGGGCGCAGATACGCAGTATTTT. Translation: CASGPGADTQYF.

The rearrangement links TRBV5-5 to TRBJ2-7, with D perhaps TRBD1 (6 bases). This CDR3 is built from 15 residues. Germline CDR1 reads SGHKS; CDR2 reads YYEKEE (reference sequence). The V end lost 4 bases, the J end lost 7 bases, and 21 bases lay between the germline ends. The CDR3 loop reads CASSTDRFSGWEQYF. The CDR3 DNA reads TGTGCCAGCAGCACCGACAGGTTTTCCGGGTGGGAGCAGTACTTC.

This clone has a single count. This rearrangement joins TRBV29-1 to TRBJ2-7, with 8 bases matching TRBD2. CDR3 size: 13 residues. With V trimmed by 5 bases and J by 2 bases, 5 bases remained unmatched. Germline CDR1 and CDR2: SQVTM and ANQGSEA. The CDR3 sequence is CSVIGRGAYEQYF. The DNA of the CDR3 is TGCAGCGTTATCGGGCGGGGGGCCTACGAGCAGTACTTC.

The chain combines TRBV9 with TRBJ2-1; D possibly uses TRBD1 or TRBD2 (6 bases each). Germline CDR1 reads SGDLS; CDR2 reads YYNGEE. The ends were cut back, 1 base at V and 6 bases at J, with 14 bases in the middle. The CDR3 loop spans 15 amino acids. The CDR3 DNA reads as TGTGCCAGCAGCGTAACGGGGGCCCTGTTCAATGAGCAGTTCTTC. Translating gives CASSVTGALFNEQFF.

Concerning this clone: Other DNA variants within this sample encode the same CDR3. The gene calls are TRBV6-5 and TRBJ1-4, with unresolved D. Germline V gives CDR1 MNHEY, CDR2 SVGAGI. Trimming took off 4 bases at V and 8 bases at J, with 5 bases between the two ends. CDR3 size: 11 residues. CDR3 sequence: CASSSGEKLFF. DNA of the CDR3: TGTGCCAGCAGTTCCGGCGAAAAACTGTTTTTT.

The genes are TRBV9 and TRBJ1-4; D is perhaps TRBD1 (6 bases). The CDR3 has 15 residues. V was trimmed by 0 bases and J by 8 bases, leaving 14 bases between them. CDR1 SGDLS and CDR2 YYNGEE come from the germline V gene. The CDR3 spells CASSVARGAREKLFF. As DNA, the CDR3 is TGTGCCAGCAGCGTAGCCAGGGGCGCTCGGGAAAAACTGTTTTTT.

The rearrangement joins TRBV4-1 to TRBJ2-7; 10 bases agree with TRBD1. Germline V gene lookup returns CDR1 MGHRA and CDR2 YSYEKL. Trimming took 2 bases from V and 2 from J; bases not matched to a gene: 6. The CDR3 covers 16 residues. CDR3 in amino acids: CASSQTDRGPTYEQYF. For the CDR3, the DNA is TGCGCCAGCAGCCAAACCGACAGGGGGCCGACCTACGAGCAGTACTTC.

The V call is TRBV7-9, the J call TRBJ2-5; 11 bases agree with TRBD2. V shed 1 base and J 1 base; nucleotides not matched to a gene: 11. Germline CDR1 reads SEHNR; CDR2 reads FQNEAQ (reference sequence). The CDR3 extends over 19 amino acids. CDR3 amino acids: CASSLDALAGGGRQETQYF. As DNA, the CDR3 is TGTGCCAGCAGCTTAGACGCTCTAGCGGGGGGAGGGCGCCAAGAGACCCAGTACTTC.

This clone was detected only once. The rearrangement uses TRBV28 and TRBJ2-1; 9 nucleotides match TRBD2. The CDR3 spans 15 residues. The germline gives CDR1 MDHEN, CDR2 SYDVKM. Trimming took 4 bases from V and 8 from J; bases not matched to a gene: 9. CDR3 protein: CASSSLGTSIDEQFF. The CDR3 nucleotides read TGTGCCAGCAGTTCGTTAGGGACTAGCATAGATGAGCAGTTCTTC.

The chain has TRBV25-1 and TRBJ2-7; D possibly corresponds to TRBD1 (5 bases). Germline CDR1 reads MGHDK; CDR2 reads SYGVNS. Trimming cost V 2 bases and J 1 base, with 6 bases left between them. The CDR3 covers 13 residues. The CDR3 loop reads CASSEQGSYEQYF. The DNA for the CDR3 is TGTGCCAGCAGTGAACAGGGTTCCTACGAGCAGTACTTC.

The chain carries TRBV10-3 and TRBJ1-1, with 9 bases that match TRBD1. The germline V gene encodes CDR1 ENHRY and CDR2 SYGVKD. This CDR3 has 13 residues. V shed 8 bases and J 6 bases; nucleotides not matched to a gene: 7. In DNA, the CDR3 is TGTGCCATCGGGGACAGGGCGGACGCTGAAGCTTTCTTT. Residues: CAIGDRADAEAFF.

V is TRBV15 and J is TRBJ2-5; perhaps TRBD1 as D (8 bases). The CDR3 is made up of 15 amino acids. The ends were cut back, 5 bases at V and 3 bases at J, with 16 bases in the middle. Germline CDR1 and CDR2: LNHNV and YYDKDF (reference sequence). CDR3: CATSQGASGEETQYF. The CDR3 DNA reads as TGTGCCACCAGCCAGGGGGCTAGCGGTGAAGAGACCCAGTACTTC.

The V gene is TRBV2, the J gene TRBJ2-5, with TRBD2 matching over 11 bases. With 6 bases clipped from V and 5 bases from J, the junction kept 11 bases outside the gene matches. The CDR3 length is 16 residues. CDR1 and CDR2 (germline): SNHLY, FYNNEI. Written as DNA, the CDR3 is TGTGCCAGCAGGCGGAGTAGCGGGGGGGCTTTGGAGACCCAGTACTTC. Translated: CASRRSSGGALETQYF.

The chain combines TRBV25-1 with TRBJ2-3; 8 nucleotides line up with TRBD1. V was pared by 7 bases and J by 4 bases, with 7 bases of the junction left unmatched. The germline V gene has CDR1 MGHDK and CDR2 SYGVNS. The CDR3 is made up of 14 amino acids. The CDR3 here is CASKKTGGADTQYF. CDR3 bases: TGTGCCAGCAAAAAAACAGGGGGAGCAGATACGCAGTATTTT.